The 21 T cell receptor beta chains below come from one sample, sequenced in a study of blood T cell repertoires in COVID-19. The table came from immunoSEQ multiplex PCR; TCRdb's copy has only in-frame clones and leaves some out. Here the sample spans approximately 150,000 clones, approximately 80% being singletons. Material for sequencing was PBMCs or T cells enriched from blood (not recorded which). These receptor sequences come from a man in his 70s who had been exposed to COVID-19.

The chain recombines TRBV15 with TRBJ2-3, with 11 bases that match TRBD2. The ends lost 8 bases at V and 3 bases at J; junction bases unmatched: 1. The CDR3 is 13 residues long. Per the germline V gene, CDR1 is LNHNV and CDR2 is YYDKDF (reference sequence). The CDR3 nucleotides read TGTGCCACCTTAGCGGGGGGGACAGATACGCAGTATTTT. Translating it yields CATLAGGTDTQYF. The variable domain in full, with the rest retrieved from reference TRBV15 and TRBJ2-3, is DAMVIQNPRYQVTQFGKPVTLSCSQTLNHNVMYWYQQKSSQAPKLLFHYYDKDFNNEADTPDNFQSRRPNTSFCFLDIRSPGLGDTAMYLCATLAGGTDTQYFGPGTRLTVL.

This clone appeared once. The CDR3 DNA reads as TGTGCCAGCAGGGATACTAGCGCCATAAACAATGAGCAGTTCTTC. It translates to CASRDTSAINNEQFF. J is TRBJ2-1 and V is TRBV6-5, with TRBD2 matching over 7 bases. This CDR3 has 15 amino acids. J was trimmed by 5 bases and V by 6 bases; bases with no gene match: 10. Per germline, CDR1 MNHEY and CDR2 SVGAGI.

The CDR3 reads CASSQGLAGVLVQFF. The CDR3 DNA sequence: TGTGCCAGCAGCCAAGGACTAGCGGGGGTTTTAGTGCAGTTCTTC. The chain has TRBV9 and TRBJ2-1; 13 bases map to TRBD2. Germline V CDR1 and CDR2: SGDLS, YYNGEE. The CDR3 runs to 15 residues. The V segment lost 4 bases and the J segment 12 bases; nucleotides outside the gene matches: 10.

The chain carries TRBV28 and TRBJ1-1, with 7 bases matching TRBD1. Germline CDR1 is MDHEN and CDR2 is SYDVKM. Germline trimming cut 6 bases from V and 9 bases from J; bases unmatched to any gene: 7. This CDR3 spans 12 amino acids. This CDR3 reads CASRIGTVKAFF. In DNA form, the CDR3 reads TGTGCCAGCAGAATCGGGACAGTTAAAGCTTTCTTT. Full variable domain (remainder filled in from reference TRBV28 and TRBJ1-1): DVKVTQSSRYLVKRTGEKVFLECVQDMDHENMFWYRQDPGLGLRLIYFSYDVKMKEKGDIPEGYSVSREKKERFSLILESASTNQTSMYLCASRIGTVKAFFGQGTRLTVV.

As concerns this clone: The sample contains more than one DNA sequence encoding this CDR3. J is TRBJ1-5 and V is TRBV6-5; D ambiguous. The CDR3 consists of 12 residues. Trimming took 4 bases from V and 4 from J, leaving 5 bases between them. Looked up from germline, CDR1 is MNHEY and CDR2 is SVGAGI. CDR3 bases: TGTGCCAGCAGTTCAGGTAATCAGCCCCAGCATTTT. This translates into CASSSGNQPQHF.

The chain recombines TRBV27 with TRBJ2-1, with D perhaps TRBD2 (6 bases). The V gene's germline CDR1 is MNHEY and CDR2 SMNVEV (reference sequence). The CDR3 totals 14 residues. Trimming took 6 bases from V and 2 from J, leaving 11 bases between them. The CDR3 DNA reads TGTGCCAGCAGCGTTGGGGGGACCTACAATGAGCAGTTCTTC. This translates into CASSVGGTYNEQFF.

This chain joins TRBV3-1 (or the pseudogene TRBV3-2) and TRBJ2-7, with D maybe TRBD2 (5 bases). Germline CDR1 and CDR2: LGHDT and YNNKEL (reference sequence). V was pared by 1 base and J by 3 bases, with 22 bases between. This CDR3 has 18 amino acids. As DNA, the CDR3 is TGTGCCAGCAGCCAAGTAAGCGGCCCCCGTACAAGCCACTACGAGCAGTACTTC. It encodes CASSQVSGPRTSHYEQYF.

The CDR3 nucleotides read TGTGCCAGCAGCGTAGACCCCGGGACTAACTATGGCTACACCTTC. Amino acids: CASSVDPGTNYGYTF. The chain carries TRBV9 and TRBJ1-2; D unresolved. The V end was cut by 0 bases, the J end by 0 bases, with 9 bases between. This CDR3 contains 15 residues. CDR1 SGDLS and CDR2 YYNGEE come from the germline V gene.

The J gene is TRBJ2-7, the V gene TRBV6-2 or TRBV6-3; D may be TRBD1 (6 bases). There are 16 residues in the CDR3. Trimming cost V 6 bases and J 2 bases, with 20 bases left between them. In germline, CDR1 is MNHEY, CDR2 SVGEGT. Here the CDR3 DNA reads TGTGCCAGCAGCCCCGGACAGATTGTACCAACCTACGAGCAGTACTTC. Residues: CASSPGQIVPTYEQYF.

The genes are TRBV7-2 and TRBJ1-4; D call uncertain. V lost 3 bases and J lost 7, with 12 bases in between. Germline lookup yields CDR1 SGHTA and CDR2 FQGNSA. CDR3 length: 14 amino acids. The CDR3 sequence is CASSLEPSGEKLFF. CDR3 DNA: TGTGCCAGCAGCTTGGAACCGTCGGGTGAAAAACTGTTTTTT.

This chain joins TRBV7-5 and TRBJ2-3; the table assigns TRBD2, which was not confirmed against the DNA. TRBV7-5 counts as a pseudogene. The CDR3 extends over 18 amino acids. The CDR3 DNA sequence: TGTGCCAGAAGCAAGTCCCCGACTAGCGGGGGGGGTACAGATACGCAGTATTTT. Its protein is CARSKSPTSGGGTDTQYF.

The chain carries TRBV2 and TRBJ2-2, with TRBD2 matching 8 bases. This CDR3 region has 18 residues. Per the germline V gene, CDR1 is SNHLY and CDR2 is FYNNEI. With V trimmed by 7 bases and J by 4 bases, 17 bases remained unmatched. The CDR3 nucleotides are TGTGCCAGCAATAAACATCTACTTAGCGGGAAGGGCACCGGGGAGCTGTTTTTT. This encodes CASNKHLLSGKGTGELFF. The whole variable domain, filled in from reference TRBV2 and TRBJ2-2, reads EPEVTQTPSHQVTQMGQEVILRCVPISNHLYFYWYRQILGQKVEFLVSFYNNEISEKSEIFDDQFSVERPDGSNFTLKIRSTKLEDSAMYFCASNKHLLSGKGTGELFFGEGSRLTVL.

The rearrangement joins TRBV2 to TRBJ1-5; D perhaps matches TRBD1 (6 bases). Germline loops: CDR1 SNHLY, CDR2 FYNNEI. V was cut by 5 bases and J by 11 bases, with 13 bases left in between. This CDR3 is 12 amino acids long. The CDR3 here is CASSPGGAAQHF. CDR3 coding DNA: TGTGCCAGCAGTCCCGGGGGGGCAGCCCAGCATTTT.

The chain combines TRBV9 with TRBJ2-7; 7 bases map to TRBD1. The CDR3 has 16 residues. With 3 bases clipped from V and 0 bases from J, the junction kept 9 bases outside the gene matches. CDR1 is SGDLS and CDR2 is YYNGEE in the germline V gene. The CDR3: CASSGTEGASSYEQYF. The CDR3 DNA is TGTGCCAGCAGCGGAACCGAGGGGGCAAGCTCCTACGAGCAGTACTTC.

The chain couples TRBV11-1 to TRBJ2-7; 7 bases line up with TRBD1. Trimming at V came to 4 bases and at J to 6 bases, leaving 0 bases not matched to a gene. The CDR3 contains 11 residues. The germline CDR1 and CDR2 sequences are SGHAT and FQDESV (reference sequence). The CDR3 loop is CASSYRGEQYF. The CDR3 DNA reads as TGTGCCAGCAGCTACAGGGGCGAGCAGTACTTC.

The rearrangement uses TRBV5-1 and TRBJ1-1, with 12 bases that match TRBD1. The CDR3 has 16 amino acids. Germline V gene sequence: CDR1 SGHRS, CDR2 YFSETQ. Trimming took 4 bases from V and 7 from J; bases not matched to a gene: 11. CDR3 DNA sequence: TGCGCCAGCAGCATGTCCCCGGGACAGGGGGCTTATGAAGCTTTCTTT. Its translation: CASSMSPGQGAYEAFF.

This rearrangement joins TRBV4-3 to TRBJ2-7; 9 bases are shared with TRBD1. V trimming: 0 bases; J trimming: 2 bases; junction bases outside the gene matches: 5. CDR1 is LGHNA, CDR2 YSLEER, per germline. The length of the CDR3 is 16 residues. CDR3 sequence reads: CASSQEGDRVTYEQYF. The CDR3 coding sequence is TGCGCCAGCAGCCAAGAGGGGGACAGGGTTACCTACGAGCAGTACTTC.

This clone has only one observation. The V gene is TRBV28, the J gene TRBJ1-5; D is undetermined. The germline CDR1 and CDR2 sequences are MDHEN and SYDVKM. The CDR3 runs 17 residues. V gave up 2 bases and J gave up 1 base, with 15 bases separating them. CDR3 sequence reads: CASSLHAGRASNQPQHF. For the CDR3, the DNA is TGTGCCAGCAGTTTACATGCGGGAAGGGCAAGCAATCAGCCCCAGCATTTT.

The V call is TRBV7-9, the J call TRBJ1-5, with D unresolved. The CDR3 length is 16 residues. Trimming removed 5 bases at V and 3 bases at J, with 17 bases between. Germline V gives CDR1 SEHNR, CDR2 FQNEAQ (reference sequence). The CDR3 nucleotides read TGTGCCAGCAGCCCGGGTGGTACCTTACTCAATCAGCCCCAGCATTTT. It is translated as CASSPGGTLLNQPQHF.

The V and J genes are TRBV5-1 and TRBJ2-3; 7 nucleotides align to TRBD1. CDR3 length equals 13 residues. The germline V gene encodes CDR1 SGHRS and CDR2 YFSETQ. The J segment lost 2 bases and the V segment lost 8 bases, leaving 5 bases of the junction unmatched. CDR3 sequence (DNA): TGCGCCAGTTCGGGACAGATCACAGATACGCAGTATTTT. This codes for CASSGQITDTQYF.

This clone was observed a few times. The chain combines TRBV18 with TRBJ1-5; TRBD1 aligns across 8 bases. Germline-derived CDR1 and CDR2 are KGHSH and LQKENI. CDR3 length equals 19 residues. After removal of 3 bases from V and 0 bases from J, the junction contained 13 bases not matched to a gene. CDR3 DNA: TGTGCCAGCTCACCGGAGGACAGGGCCTCCCGTTATAGCAATCAGCCCCAGCATTTT. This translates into CASSPEDRASRYSNQPQHF. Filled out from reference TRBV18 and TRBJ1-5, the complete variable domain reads NAGVMQNPRHLVRRRGQEARLRCSPMKGHSHVYWYRQLPEEGLKFMVYLQKENIIDESGMPKERFSAEFPKEGPSILRIQQVVRGDSAAYFCASSPEDRASRYSNQPQHFGDGTRLSIL.